This TCR beta chain was documented in a study of beta chain features in type 1 diabetes. Expressed TCRB transcripts were sequenced because the isolated RNA had all been reverse transcribed beforehand. Measured with immunoSEQ multiplex PCR; TCRdb has only the in-frame clones, and not every one. The data contain 250,000 or so clones, 25% to 30% of them singletons. The CDR3 is made up of 12 amino acids. Germline CDR1 is MNHEY and CDR2 is SMNVEV (reference sequence). Trimming stripped 5 bases from V and 3 bases from J, with 8 bases between. Sorting based on CD45RO/CCR7/CD25/CD127/CD95/CD27 separated CD4+ naive, central memory, regulatory and stem cell-like memory cells.

This chain uses TRBV27 with TRBJ2-7; the D is unclear. The source material was central memory CD4+ T cells from blood. This receptor was obtained from a man younger than 40 in good health. Written as DNA, the CDR3 is TGTGCCAGCAGTCCTGACTTCTACGAGCAGTACTTC. As protein: CASSPDFYEQYF.